Listed below are T cell receptor beta chains from one sample, sequenced in a study of control samples from healthy donors and cancer patients. Here immunoSEQ multiplex PCR was the method, and the copy in TCRdb shows in-frame clones only, minus some. The data hold 100,000 to 150,000 clones, with roughly 90% observed a single time. Sample: blood. The source of these receptors is a woman aged 50 to 65 in good health. The CDR3 runs from the conserved cysteine through the conserved F or W. The order of the fields is clone size, J gene, V gene, D gene, CDR3 protein, CDR3 DNA. D genes are given only for firm matches. Not all rows give a size; the values are once, few, many and, for expanded clones, a class.

>NA|TRBJ1-1|TRBV9|TRBD1
CASSVRTGANTEAFF
TGTGCCAGCAGCGTAAGGACAGGAGCGAACACTGAAGCTTTCTTT
>NA|TRBJ1-1|TRBV4-1|TRBD1
CASSHRGQVKNTEAFF
TGCGCCAGCAGCCACAGAGGACAGGTTAAGAACACTGAAGCTTTCTTT
>NA|TRBJ1-1|TRBV10-2|NA
CASSVMVTNTEAFF
TGCGCCAGCAGTGTCATGGTTACGAACACTGAAGCTTTCTTT
>NA|TRBJ2-6|TRBV27|NA
CASSLRALTLFGANVLTF
TGTGCCAGCAGTCTCCGGGCCCTAACTCTCTTTGGGGCCAACGTCCTGACTTTC
>NA|TRBJ1-4|TRBV7-6|NA
CASSLESGRGNEKLFF
TGTGCCAGCAGCTTAGAATCAGGGAGGGGTAATGAAAAACTGTTTTTT
>once|TRBJ2-5|TRBV19|TRBD2
CASSIWAGGLQETQYF
TGTGCCAGTAGTATTTGGGCGGGAGGACTTCAAGAGACCCAGTACTTC
>NA|TRBJ1-2|TRBV24-1|TRBD1
CATSDPGQGGGYTF
TGTGCCACCAGTGACCCCGGACAGGGTGGGGGCTACACCTTC
>NA|TRBJ2-1|TRBV5-4|TRBD2
CASSFSGGLVGEQFF
TGTGCCAGCAGCTTCAGCGGGGGGCTGGTTGGTGAGCAGTTCTTC
>NA|TRBJ1-2|TRBV3-1/TRBV3-2|NA
CASSQNLDSFVYGYTF
TGTGCCAGCAGCCAGAATCTGGACAGCTTCGTCTATGGCTACACCTTC
>NA|TRBJ1-6|TRBV5-1|TRBD1
CASSLGPGGSNSPLHF
TGCGCCAGCAGCTTGGGCCCAGGGGGATCGAATTCACCCCTCCACTTT
>NA|TRBJ2-2|TRBV28|NA
CASSLLTGELFF
TGTGCCAGCAGTTTACTCACCGGGGAGCTGTTTTTT
>NA|TRBJ2-5|TRBV27|NA
CASNRLGQGETQYF
TGTGCCAGCAACCGCCTGGGGCAGGGGGAGACCCAGTACTTC
>NA|TRBJ1-2|TRBV2|NA
CASILSTGYGYGYTF
TGTGCCAGCATTCTATCTACAGGGTACGGCTATGGCTACACCTTC
>NA|TRBJ1-6|TRBV5-1|NA
CASSLAGNSPLHF
TGCGCCAGCAGCTTGGCGGGGAATTCACCCCTCCACTTT
>NA|TRBJ2-7|TRBV10-1|NA
CASSESGGVSYEQYF
TGCGCCAGCAGTGAGTCAGGCGGGGTCTCCTACGAGCAGTACTTC
>NA|TRBJ2-1|TRBV11-3|NA
CASSLDPQAGEQFF
TGTGCCAGCAGCTTAGACCCACAGGCCGGGGAGCAGTTCTTC
>NA|TRBJ2-1|TRBV28|TRBD2
CASRPGGRGSYNEQFF
TGTGCCAGCAGACCTGGCGGGAGGGGCTCCTACAATGAGCAGTTCTTC
>NA|TRBJ1-1|TRBV12-5|NA
CASGSLPEDTEAFF
TGTGCTAGTGGCTCACTCCCCGAGGACACTGAAGCTTTCTTT
>NA|TRBJ1-5|TRBV10-2|NA
CASSEWLSVGTQPQHF
TGCGCCAGCAGTGAGTGGCTCAGCGTGGGGACTCAGCCCCAGCATTTT
>NA|TRBJ2-2|TRBV30|NA
CAWGGGDGELFF
TGTGCCTGGGGGGGCGGGGACGGGGAGCTGTTTTTT
>NA|TRBJ2-1|TRBV3-1/TRBV3-2|NA
CASSQDQVGEQFF
TGTGCCAGCAGCCAAGATCAGGTGGGAGAGCAGTTCTTC
>NA|TRBJ2-5|TRBV5-1|NA
CASSLRGFLQETQYF
TGCGCCAGCAGCTTGCGGGGGTTCCTCCAAGAGACCCAGTACTTC
>NA|TRBJ2-3|TRBV4-1|TRBD2
CASSRLAGTDTQYF
TGCGCCAGCAGCCGACTAGCGGGGACAGATACGCAGTATTTT
>NA|TRBJ1-5|TRBV30|TRBD1
CAWTLTGGDQPQHF
TGTGCCTGGACCCTTACAGGGGGCGACCAGCCCCAGCATTTT
>NA|TRBJ1-6|TRBV18|NA
CASSPTLDRGNSPLHF
TGTGCCAGCTCACCAACGCTCGATAGGGGGAATTCACCCCTCCACTTT
>NA|TRBJ1-2|TRBV11-2|NA
CASSLGQYGYTF
TGTGCCAGCAGCTTAGGACAGTATGGCTACACCTTC